The 7 T cell receptor beta chains below all came from one sample that was sequenced in a study of neurological immune-mediated disorders. TCRdb re-analysed the 5' RACE reads in MiXCR, keeping a single row per CDR3 protein. The profile shows around 51,000 distinct CDR3 sequences, 10% to 15% of them singletons. Noted time point: longitudinal time-point 3. Sample: PBMCs. These receptors all stem from a male donor with HTLV-1-associated myelopathy (HAM/TSP).

This clonotype is medium-sized. The genes are TRBV3-1 and TRBJ2-5, with TRBD1 matching 7 bases. Germline-derived CDR1 and CDR2 are LGHDT and YNNKEL (reference sequence). The CDR3 is made up of 13 amino acids. The V segment lost 6 bases and the J segment 2 bases; nucleotides outside the gene matches: 3. The CDR3 loop reads CASRRGQQETQYF. CDR3 bases: TGTGCCAGCAGGAGGGGACAGCAAGAGACCCAGTACTTC.

There are many counts of this clonotype. The chain joins TRBV7-9 to TRBJ2-2; D is undetermined. Trimming pared 4 bases from V and 0 bases from J, leaving 12 bases between. Germline V gene data show CDR1 as SEHNR and CDR2 as FQNEAQ (reference sequence). The CDR3 has 16 residues. DNA for the CDR3: TGTGCCAGCAGCTCCCCGGGCCTCGCGAACACCGGGGAGCTGTTTTTT. Translating it yields CASSSPGLANTGELFF.

This clonotype was seen at least ten times. This chain joins TRBV5-1 and TRBJ2-5, with 7 bases that match TRBD2. The CDR3 is 14 amino acids. Germline V gene sequence: CDR1 SGHRS, CDR2 YFSETQ. V shed 4 bases, J shed 3 bases, and the junction held 6 bases outside the gene matches. The CDR3 DNA is TGCGCCAGCAGCCGATATCGGGAGGAAGAGACCCAGTACTTC. Encoded protein: CASSRYREEETQYF.

As to this clonotype: The junction shows a germline mismatch at one end, possibly a read error. The gene calls are TRBV11-2 and TRBJ2-4; TRBD1 aligns across 7 bases. This CDR3 comprises 13 residues. Per the germline V gene, CDR1 is SGHAT and CDR2 is FQNNGV. The CDR3 nucleotides read TGTGCCAGCTGCATAATTTCGGGACAGATCCTCAACTTC. Translation gives CASCIISGQILNF.

This clonotype was counted many times. The chain carries TRBV12-3 or TRBV12-4 and TRBJ2-5; 13 bases align to TRBD2. This CDR3 is 17 amino acids long. The junction had 11 bases not matched to a gene; V was cut back by 6 bases and J by 4 bases. The CDR3 sequence is CASSPGLAGWGIETQYF. Written as DNA, the CDR3 is TGTGCCAGCAGCCCGGGACTAGCGGGGTGGGGAATAGAGACCCAGTACTTC.

At least ten counts were recorded for this clonotype. The chain combines TRBV28 with TRBJ2-7, with D perhaps being TRBD1 or TRBD2 (5 bases each). The CDR3 has 16 amino acids. The germline gives CDR1 MDHEN, CDR2 SYDVKM. The V and J ends lost 4 bases and 2 bases respectively, with 18 bases between them. In DNA form, the CDR3 reads TGTGCCAGCAGTTCCTTTCCCGGGACGGATACCTACGAGCAGTACTTC. It yields the protein CASSSFPGTDTYEQYF.

This clonotype occurred many times. The CDR3 protein is CASSYGTSVLYEQFF. DNA for the CDR3: TGTGCCAGCAGTTACGGGACCTCCGTCCTCTATGAGCAGTTCTTC. This chain links TRBV6-2 or TRBV6-3 with TRBJ2-1, with D possibly called TRBD1 or TRBD2 (5 bases each). CDR1 is MNHEY and CDR2 is SVGEGT in the germline V gene. The length of the CDR3 is 15 residues. Trimming took 2 bases from V and 8 from J, leaving 16 bases between them.